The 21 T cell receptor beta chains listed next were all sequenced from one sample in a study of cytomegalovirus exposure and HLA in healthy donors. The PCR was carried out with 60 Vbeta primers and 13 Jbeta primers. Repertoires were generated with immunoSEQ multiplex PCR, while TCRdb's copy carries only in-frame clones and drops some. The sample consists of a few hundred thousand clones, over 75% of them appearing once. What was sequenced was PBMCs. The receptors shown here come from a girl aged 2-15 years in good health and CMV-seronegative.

For the CDR3, the DNA is TGTGCCAGCAGCTTAGACCAAGGGACAGACTATGGCTACACCTTC. Protein: CASSLDQGTDYGYTF. V gene TRBV11-2 combines with J gene TRBJ1-2; 7 nucleotides align to TRBD1. The CDR3 covers 15 residues. CDR1 SGHAT and CDR2 FQNNGV come from the germline V gene. V lost 0 bases to trimming and J lost 3 bases; unmatched junction nucleotides: 4.

The CDR3 loop is CASSPDRGSSYEQYF. CDR3 coding DNA: TGTGCCAGCTCACCAGACAGGGGAAGCTCCTACGAGCAGTACTTC. This chain joins TRBV18 and TRBJ2-7; 8 nucleotides agree with TRBD1. CDR1 and CDR2 (germline): KGHSH, LQKENI. This CDR3 region has 15 residues. V trimming: 2 bases; J trimming: 0 bases; junction bases outside the gene matches: 3.

CDR3 coding DNA: TGTGCCAGCAGCTTGAATGCCGGGAGGGCAACAGATACGCAGTATTTT. Translating gives CASSLNAGRATDTQYF. The chain is built from TRBV5-4 and TRBJ2-3; 8 nucleotides agree with TRBD2. The CDR3 is made up of 16 amino acids. The J segment lost 3 bases and the V segment lost 1 base, leaving 7 bases of the junction unmatched. Germline V gene lookup returns CDR1 SGHNT and CDR2 YYREEE (reference sequence).

The CDR3 bases are TGTGCCAGCAGCCCGGGGTTTCCGACCCAGTACTTC. It encodes CASSPGFPTQYF. The chain combines TRBV7-2 with TRBJ2-5, with D possibly TRBD2 on 5 matching bases. V lost 5 bases and J lost 7, with 11 bases in between. Germline CDR1 reads SGHTA; CDR2 reads FQGNSA. The CDR3 consists of 12 residues.

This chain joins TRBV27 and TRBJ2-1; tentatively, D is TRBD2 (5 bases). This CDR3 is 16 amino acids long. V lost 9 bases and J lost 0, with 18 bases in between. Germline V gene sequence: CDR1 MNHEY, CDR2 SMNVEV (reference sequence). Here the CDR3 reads CASFPEAAPSYNEQFF. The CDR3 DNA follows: TGTGCCAGTTTCCCCGAAGCGGCCCCCTCCTACAATGAGCAGTTCTTC.

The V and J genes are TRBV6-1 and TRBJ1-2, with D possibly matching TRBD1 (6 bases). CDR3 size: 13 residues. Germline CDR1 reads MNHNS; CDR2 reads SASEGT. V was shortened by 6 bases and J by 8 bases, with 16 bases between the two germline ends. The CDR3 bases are TGTGCCAGCAGCGAGGACAGCCAGCGGGGCTACACCTTC. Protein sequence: CASSEDSQRGYTF.

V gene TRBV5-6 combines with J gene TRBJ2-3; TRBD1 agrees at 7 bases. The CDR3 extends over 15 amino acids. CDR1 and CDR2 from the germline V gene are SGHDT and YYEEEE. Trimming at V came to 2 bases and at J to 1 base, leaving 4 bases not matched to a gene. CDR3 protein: CASSFDRVGTDTQYF. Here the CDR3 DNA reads TGTGCCAGCAGCTTCGACAGGGTAGGCACAGATACGCAGTATTTT.

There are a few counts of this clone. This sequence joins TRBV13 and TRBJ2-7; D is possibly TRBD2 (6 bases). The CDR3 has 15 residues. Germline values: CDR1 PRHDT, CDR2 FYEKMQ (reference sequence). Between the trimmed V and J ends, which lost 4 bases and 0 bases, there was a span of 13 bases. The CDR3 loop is CASSSRDSSSYEQYF. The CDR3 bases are TGTGCCAGCAGCTCTCGGGACTCGAGCTCCTACGAGCAGTACTTC.

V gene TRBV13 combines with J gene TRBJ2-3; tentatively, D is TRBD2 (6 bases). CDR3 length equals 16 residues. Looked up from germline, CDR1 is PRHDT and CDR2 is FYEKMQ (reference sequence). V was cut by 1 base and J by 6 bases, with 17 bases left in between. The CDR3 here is CASSLDPTSSSDTQYF. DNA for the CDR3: TGTGCCAGCAGCTTAGATCCGACTAGTTCTTCTGATACGCAGTATTTT.

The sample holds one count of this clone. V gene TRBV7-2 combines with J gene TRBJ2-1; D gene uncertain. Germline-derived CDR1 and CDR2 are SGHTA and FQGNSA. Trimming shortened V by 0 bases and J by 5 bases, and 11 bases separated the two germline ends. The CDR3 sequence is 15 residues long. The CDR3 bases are TGTGCCAGCAGCTTAGCTGCCACAGACGACAATGAGCAGTTCTTC. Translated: CASSLAATDDNEQFF.

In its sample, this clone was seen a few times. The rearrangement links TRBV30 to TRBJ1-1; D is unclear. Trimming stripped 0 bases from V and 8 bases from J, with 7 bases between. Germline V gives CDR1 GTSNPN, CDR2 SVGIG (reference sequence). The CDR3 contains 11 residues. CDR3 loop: CAWSVASEAFF. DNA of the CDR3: TGTGCCTGGAGTGTAGCGTCAGAAGCTTTCTTT.

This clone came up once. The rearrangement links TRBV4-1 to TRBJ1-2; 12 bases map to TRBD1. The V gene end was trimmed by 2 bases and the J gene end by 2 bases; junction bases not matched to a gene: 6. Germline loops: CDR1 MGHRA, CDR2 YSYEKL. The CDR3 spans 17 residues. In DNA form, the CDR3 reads TGCGCCAGCAGCCAACAAGGGGGACAGGGGGCCAACTATGGCTACACCTTC. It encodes CASSQQGGQGANYGYTF.

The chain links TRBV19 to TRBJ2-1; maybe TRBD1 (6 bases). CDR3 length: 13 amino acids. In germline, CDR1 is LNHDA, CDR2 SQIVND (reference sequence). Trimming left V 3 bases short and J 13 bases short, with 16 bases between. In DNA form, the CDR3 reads TGTGCCAGTAGTATGGGGGCAGGGTACCCCCAGTTCTTC. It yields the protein CASSMGAGYPQFF.

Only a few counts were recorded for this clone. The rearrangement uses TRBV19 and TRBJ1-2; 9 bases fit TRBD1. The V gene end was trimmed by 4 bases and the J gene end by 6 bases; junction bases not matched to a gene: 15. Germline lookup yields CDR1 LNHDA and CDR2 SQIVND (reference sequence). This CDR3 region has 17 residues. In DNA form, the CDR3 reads TGTGCCAGTAGTACTGGGACAGGGCCCAAGAGGTGGGATGGCTACACCTTC. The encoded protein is CASSTGTGPKRWDGYTF.

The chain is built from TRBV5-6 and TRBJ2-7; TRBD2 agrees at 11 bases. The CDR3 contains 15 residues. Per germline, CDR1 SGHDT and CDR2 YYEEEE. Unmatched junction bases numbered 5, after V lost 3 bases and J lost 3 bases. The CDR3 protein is CASSSTSGTIYEQYF. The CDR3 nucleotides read TGTGCCAGCAGCTCGACTAGCGGGACTATCTACGAGCAGTACTTC.

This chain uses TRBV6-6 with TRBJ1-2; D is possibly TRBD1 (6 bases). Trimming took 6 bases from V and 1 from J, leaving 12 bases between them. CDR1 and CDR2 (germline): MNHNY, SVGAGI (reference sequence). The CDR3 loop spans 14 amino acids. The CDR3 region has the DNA TGTGCCAGCAGGGATGTGGGACATAACTATGGCTACACCTTC. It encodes CASRDVGHNYGYTF.

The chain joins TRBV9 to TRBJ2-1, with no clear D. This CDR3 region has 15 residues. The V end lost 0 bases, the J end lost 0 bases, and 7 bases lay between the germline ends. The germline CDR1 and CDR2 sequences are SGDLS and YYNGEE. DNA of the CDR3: TGTGCCAGCAGCGTAGAAAGCATCTCCTACAATGAGCAGTTCTTC. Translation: CASSVESISYNEQFF.

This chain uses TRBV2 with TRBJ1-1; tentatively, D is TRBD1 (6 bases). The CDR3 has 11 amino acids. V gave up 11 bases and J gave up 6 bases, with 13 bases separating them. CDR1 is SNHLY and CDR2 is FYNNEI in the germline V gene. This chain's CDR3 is CALWGGSEAFF. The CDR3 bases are TGTGCCCTCTGGGGGGGCTCTGAAGCTTTCTTT.

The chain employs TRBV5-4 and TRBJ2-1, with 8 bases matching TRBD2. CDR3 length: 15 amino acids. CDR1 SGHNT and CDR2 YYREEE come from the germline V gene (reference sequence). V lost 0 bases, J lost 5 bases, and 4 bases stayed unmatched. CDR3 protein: CASSLDGGAHNEQFF. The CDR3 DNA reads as TGTGCCAGCAGCTTGGACGGGGGGGCCCACAATGAGCAGTTCTTC.

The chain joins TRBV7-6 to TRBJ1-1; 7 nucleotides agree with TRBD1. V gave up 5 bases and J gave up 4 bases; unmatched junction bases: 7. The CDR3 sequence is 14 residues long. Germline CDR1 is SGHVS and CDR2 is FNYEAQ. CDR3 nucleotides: TGTGCCAGCAGCACCGGACAGGTCGGCACTGAAGCTTTCTTT. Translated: CASSTGQVGTEAFF.

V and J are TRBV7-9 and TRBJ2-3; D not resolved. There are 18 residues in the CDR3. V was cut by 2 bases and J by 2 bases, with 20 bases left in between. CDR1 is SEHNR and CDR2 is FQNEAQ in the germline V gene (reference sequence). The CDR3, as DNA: TGTGCCAGCAGCTTATGGGCGCCGGCCCGAAGACACACAGATACGCAGTATTTT. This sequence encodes CASSLWAPARRHTDTQYF. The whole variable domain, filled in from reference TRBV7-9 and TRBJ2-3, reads DTGVSQNPRHKITKRGQNVTFRCDPISEHNRLYWYRQTLGQGPEFLTYFQNEAQLEKSRLLSDRFSAERPKGSFSTLEIQRTEQGDSAMYLCASSLWAPARRHTDTQYFGPGTRLTVL.